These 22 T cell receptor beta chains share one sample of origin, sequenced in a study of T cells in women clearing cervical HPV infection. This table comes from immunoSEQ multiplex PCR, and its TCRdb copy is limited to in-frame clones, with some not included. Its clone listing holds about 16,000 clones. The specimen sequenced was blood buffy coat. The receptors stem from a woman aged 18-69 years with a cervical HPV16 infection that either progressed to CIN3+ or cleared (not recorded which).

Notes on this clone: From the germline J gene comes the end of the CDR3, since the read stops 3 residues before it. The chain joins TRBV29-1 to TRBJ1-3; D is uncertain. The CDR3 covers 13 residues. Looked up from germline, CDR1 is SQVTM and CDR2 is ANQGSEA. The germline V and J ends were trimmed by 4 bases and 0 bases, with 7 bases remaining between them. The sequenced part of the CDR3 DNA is TGCAGCGTTGCGGTTCTCTCTGGAAACACC. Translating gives CSVAVLSGNT. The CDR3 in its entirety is CSVAVLSGNTIYF.

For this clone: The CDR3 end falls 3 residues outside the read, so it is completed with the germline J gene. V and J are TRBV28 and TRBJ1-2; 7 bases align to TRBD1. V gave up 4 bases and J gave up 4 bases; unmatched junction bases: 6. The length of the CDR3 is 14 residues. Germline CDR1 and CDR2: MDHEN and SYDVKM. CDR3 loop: CASSSGQDAYGYTF. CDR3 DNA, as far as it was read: TGTGCCAGCAGTTCCGGACAGGACGCCTATGGC.

Incomplete CDR3 DNA: TGTGCCAGCAGCTTATCGGGACATATTGACTACGAG. Its translation: CASSLSGHIDYE. The full CDR3 reads CASSLSGHIDYEQYF. The chain has TRBV11-2 and TRBJ2-7, with D possibly matching TRBD1 (6 bases). The read comes to an end 3 residues before the CDR3 does, leaving the germline J gene to fill in the end. Germline CDR1 SGHAT, CDR2 FQNNGV. V was pared by 2 bases and J by 3 bases, with 14 bases between. The CDR3 contains 15 residues.

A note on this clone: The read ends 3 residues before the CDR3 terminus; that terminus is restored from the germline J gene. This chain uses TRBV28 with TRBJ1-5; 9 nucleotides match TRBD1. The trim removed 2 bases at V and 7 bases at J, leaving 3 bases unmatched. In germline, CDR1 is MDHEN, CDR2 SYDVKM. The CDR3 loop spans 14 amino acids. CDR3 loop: CASSLRTGVQPQHF. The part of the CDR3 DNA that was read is TGTGCCAGCAGTTTAAGGACAGGGGTCCAGCCC. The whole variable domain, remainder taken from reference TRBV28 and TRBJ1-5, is DVKVTQSSRYLVKRTGEKVFLECVQDMDHENMFWYRQDPGLGLRLIYFSYDVKMKEKGDIPEGYSVSREKKERFSLILESASTNQTSMYLCASSLRTGVQPQHFGDGTRLSIL.

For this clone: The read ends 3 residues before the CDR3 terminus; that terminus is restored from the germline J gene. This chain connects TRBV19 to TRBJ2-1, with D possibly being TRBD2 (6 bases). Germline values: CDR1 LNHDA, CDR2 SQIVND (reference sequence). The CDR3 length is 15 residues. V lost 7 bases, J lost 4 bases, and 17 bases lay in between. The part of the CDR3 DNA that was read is TGTGCCAGTATGGCCTTTACGGGGGTTTACAATGAG. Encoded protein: CASMAFTGVYNE. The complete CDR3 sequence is CASMAFTGVYNEQFF.

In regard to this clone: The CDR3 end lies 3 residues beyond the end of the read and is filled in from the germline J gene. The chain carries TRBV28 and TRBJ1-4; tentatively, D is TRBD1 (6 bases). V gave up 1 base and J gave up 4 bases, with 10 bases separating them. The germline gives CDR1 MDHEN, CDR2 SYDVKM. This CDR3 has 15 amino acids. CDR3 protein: CASSLLAGDNEKLFF. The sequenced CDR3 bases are TGTGCCAGCAGTTTATTGGCAGGGGATAATGAAAAA.

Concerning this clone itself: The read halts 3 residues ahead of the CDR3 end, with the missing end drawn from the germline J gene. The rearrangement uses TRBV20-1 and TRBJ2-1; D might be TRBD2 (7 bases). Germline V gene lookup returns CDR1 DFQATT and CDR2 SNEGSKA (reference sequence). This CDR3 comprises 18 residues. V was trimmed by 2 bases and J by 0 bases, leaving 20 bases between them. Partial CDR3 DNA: TGCAGTGCTAGACCCATCCCGGGGGGCGCCAGCTCCTACAATGAG. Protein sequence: CSARPIPGGASSYNE. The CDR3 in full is CSARPIPGGASSYNEQFF.

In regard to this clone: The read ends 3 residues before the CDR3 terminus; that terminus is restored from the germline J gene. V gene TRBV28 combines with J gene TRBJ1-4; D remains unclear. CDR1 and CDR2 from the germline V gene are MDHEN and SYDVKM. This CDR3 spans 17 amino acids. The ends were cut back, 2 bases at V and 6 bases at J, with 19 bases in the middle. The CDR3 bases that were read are TGTGCCAGCAGTTTAGAGTTTTTGGGCGGGATTGATGAAAAA. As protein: CASSLEFLGGIDEK. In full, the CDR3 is CASSLEFLGGIDEKLFF.

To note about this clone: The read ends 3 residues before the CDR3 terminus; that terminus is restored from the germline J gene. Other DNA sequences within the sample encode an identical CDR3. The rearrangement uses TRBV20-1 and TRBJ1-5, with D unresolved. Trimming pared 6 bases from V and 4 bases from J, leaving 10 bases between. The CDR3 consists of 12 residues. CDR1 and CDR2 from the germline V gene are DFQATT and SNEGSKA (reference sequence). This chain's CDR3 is CSAGRGNQPQHF. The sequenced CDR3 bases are TGCAGTGCCGGACGGGGTAATCAGCCC.

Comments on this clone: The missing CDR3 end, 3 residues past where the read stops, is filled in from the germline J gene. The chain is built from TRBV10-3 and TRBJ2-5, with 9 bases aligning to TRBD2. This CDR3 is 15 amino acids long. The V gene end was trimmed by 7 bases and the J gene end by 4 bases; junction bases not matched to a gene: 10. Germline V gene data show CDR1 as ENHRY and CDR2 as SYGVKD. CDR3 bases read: TGTGCCATCAATCGGGGCGGGGGGGCCTTAGAGACC. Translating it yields CAINRGGGALET. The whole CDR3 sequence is CAINRGGGALETQYF.

CDR3 sequence: CASSPDSSGANVLTF. The covered CDR3 bases are TGTGCCAGCAGCCCAGACAGCTCTGGGGCCAACGTC. The rearrangement joins TRBV5-4 to TRBJ2-6, with D maybe TRBD1 (5 bases). The observed sequence ends 3 residues before the CDR3 terminus, with the missing tail filled in from the germline J gene. The V gene lost 4 bases and the J gene lost 0 bases, with 8 bases spanning the gap. This CDR3 has 15 residues. The germline V gene encodes CDR1 SGHNT and CDR2 YYREEE (reference sequence).

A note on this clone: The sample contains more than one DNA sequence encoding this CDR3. CDR3 DNA, as far as it was read: TGTGCCAGCACCGAAACAGACCCGGTTTGGTCGCCC. Its translation is CASTETDPVWSP. The complete CDR3 reads CASTETDPVWSPLHF. The chain links TRBV7-9 to TRBJ1-6, with no clear D. The read falls 3 residues short of the CDR3 end, and the missing part is taken from the germline J gene. The germline gives CDR1 SEHNR, CDR2 FQNEAQ (reference sequence). The CDR3 runs 15 residues.

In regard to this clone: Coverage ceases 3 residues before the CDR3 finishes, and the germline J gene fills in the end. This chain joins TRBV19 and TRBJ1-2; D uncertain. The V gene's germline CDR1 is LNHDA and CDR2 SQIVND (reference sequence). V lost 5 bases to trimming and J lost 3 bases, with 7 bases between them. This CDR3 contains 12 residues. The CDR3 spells CASSPGDYGYTF. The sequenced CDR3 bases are TGTGCCAGTAGTCCCGGGGACTATGGC.

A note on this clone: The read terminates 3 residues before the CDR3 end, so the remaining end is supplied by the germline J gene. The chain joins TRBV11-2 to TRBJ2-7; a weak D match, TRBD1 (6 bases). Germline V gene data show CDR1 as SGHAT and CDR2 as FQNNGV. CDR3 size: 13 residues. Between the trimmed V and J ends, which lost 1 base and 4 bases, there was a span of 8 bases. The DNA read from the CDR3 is TGTGCCAGCAGCTTAGCGGGACAATACGAG. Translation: CASSLAGQYE. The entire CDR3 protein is CASSLAGQYEQYF. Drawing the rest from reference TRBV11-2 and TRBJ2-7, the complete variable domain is EAGVAQSPRYKIIEKRQSVAFWCNPISGHATLYWYQQILGQGPKLLIQFQNNGVVDDSQLPKDRFSAERLKGVDSTLKIQPAKLEDSAVYLCASSLAGQYEQYFGPGTRLTVT.

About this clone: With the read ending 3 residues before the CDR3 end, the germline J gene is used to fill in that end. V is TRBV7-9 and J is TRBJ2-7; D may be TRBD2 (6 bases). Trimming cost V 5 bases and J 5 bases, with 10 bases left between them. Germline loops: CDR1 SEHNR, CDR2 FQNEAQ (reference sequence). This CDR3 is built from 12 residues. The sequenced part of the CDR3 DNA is TGTGCCAGCAGCGTGGACTATAACGAG. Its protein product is CASSVDYNE. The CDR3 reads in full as CASSVDYNEQYF.

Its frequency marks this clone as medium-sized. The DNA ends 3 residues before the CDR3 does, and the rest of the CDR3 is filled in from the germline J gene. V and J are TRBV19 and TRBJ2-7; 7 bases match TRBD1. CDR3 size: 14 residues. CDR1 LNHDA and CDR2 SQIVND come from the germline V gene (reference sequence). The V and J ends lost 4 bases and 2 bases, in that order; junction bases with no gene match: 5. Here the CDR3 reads CASSRGQRTYEQYF. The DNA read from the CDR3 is TGTGCCAGTAGTAGGGGACAGAGGACCTACGAG.

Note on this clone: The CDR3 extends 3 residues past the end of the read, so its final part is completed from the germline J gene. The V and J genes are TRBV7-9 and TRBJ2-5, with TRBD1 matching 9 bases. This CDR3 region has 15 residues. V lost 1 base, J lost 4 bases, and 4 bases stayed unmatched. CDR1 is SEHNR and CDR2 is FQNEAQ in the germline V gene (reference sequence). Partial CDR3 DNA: TGTGCCAGCAGCTTAGACAGGGGGCCGGGAGAGACC. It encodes CASSLDRGPGET. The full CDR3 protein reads CASSLDRGPGETQYF. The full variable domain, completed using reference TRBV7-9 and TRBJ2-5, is DTGVSQNPRHKITKRGQNVTFRCDPISEHNRLYWYRQTLGQGPEFLTYFQNEAQLEKSRLLSDRFSAERPKGSFSTLEIQRTEQGDSAMYLCASSLDRGPGETQYFGPGTRLLVL.

The sequenced CDR3 bases are TGCAGTGCTAGAAACCAGGGACAGGGTGGCGGC. Protein product: CSARNQGQGGG. The full-length CDR3 reads as CSARNQGQGGGYTF. The chain uses TRBV20-1 and TRBJ1-2, with 9 bases fitting TRBD1. The observed sequence ends 3 residues before the CDR3 terminus, with the missing tail filled in from the germline J gene. CDR3 size: 14 residues. CDR1 DFQATT and CDR2 SNEGSKA come from the germline V gene (reference sequence).

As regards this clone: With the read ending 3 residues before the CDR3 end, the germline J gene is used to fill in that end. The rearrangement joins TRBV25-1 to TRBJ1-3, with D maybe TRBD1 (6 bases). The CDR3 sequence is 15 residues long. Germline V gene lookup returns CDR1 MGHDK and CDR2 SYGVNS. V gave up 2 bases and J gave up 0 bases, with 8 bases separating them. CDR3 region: CASSERTASGNTIYF. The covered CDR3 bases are TGTGCCAGCAGTGAACGGACAGCCTCTGGAAACACC.

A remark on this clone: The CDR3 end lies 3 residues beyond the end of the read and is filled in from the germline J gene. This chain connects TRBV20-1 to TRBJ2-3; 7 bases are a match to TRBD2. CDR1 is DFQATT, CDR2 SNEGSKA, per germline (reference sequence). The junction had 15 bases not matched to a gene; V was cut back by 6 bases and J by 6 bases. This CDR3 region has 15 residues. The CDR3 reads CSALPPGLGYDTQYF. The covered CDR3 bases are TGCAGTGCCCTCCCCCCAGGACTAGGGTACGATACG.

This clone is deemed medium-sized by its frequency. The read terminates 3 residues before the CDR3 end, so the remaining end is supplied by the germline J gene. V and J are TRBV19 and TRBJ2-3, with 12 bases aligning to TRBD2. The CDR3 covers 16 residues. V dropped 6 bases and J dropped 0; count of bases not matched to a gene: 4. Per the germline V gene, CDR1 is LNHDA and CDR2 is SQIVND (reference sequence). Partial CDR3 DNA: TGTGCCAGTAGGACTAGCGGGGGCCTAAGCACAGATACG. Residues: CASRTSGGLSTDT. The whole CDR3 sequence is CASRTSGGLSTDTQYF. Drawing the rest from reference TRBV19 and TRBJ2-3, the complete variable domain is DGGITQSPKYLFRKEGQNVTLSCEQNLNHDAMYWYRQDPGQGLRLIYYSQIVNDFQKGDIAEGYSVSREKKESFPLTVTSAQKNPTAFYLCASRTSGGLSTDTQYFGPGTRLTVL.

Incomplete CDR3 DNA: TGCGCCAGCAGCCAAGGCCTCTGGGGGGGGTCGTCCTACGAG. Translation gives CASSQGLWGGSSYE. From start to end, the CDR3 is CASSQGLWGGSSYEQYF. The V gene is TRBV4-1, the J gene TRBJ2-7, with 7 bases lining up with TRBD2. The read halts 3 residues ahead of the CDR3 end, with the missing end drawn from the germline J gene. The germline gives CDR1 MGHRA, CDR2 YSYEKL. After removal of 1 base from V and 1 base from J, the junction contained 10 bases not matched to a gene. There are 17 residues in the CDR3.